This T cell receptor beta chain was sequenced in a study of identical twins. This clonotype was seen only a few times. Its target is unknown. TCRdb called the 5' RACE reads again in MiXCR, with one record for every CDR3 protein. The sample holds a few hundred thousand distinct CDR3 sequences; 6.5% to 9.5% are singletons and the top ten take approximately 2%. This CDR3 has 15 amino acids. V lost 2 bases, J lost 9 bases, and 18 bases lay in between. Germline V gene data show CDR1 as SGHDT and CDR2 as YYEEEE. Findings and caveats of the study: Findings came from cross-sectional statistics, without long-term follow-up of donors. Models came in too low on out-of-frame TCR alpha sharing in monozygotic twins. Those out-of-frame alpha sequences shared by twins showed an excess of low generation probability. A lower insertion count was a feature of abundant cord blood beta clonotypes, with no such feature in memory repertoires.

This sample also appeared in a second study, on yellow fever vaccine responses in identical twins.

The receptor comes from a woman between 18 and 29 years old in good health. This chain uses TRBV5-6 with TRBJ1-5, with a possible D match to TRBD1 (5 bases). Sequenced sample: memory (CD45RO+) T cells sorted from blood. The CDR3 DNA follows: TGTGCCAGCAGCTTACGACAGACACGCAATTCGCCCCAGCATTTT. Translated, it gives CASSLRQTRNSPQHF. Full variable domain (outside the CDR3, taken from reference TRBV5-6 and TRBJ1-5): DAGVTQSPTHLIKTRGQQVTLRCSPKSGHDTVSWYQQALGQGPQFIFQYYEEEERQRGNFPDRFSGHQFPNYSSELNVNALLLGDSALYLCASSLRQTRNSPQHFGDGTRLSIL.